One sample yielded the 18 T cell receptor beta chains listed below, sequenced in a study of OX40 agonist ivuxolimab in advanced cancers. Libraries were prepared through the immunoSEQ multiplex PCR assay. The clones in this table, taken by TCRdb from immuneACCESS, are in-frame only. Not every clone is retained; where verified, under half of the shortfall comes from an unresolved V gene, and the cause of the rest is unknown. This sample comprises 85,000 to 95,000 clones, roughly 87% of them detected only once. Approximately 0.35% of the sample rests with the top ten. The sequencing used CD4+ or CD8+ T cells sorted from blood, collected in a trial of the OX40 agonist ivuxolimab. All receptors come from an adult with an advanced solid tumor such as melanoma, head and neck, liver or kidney cancer.

The chain couples TRBV7-2 to TRBJ2-3, with 7 bases that match TRBD1. The germline CDR1 and CDR2 sequences are SGHTA and FQGNSA. The CDR3 consists of 15 residues. V dropped 4 bases and J dropped 2; count of bases not matched to a gene: 6. The CDR3 coding sequence is TGTGCCAGCAGCTCTCAGACAGGGCACACAGATACGCAGTATTTT. It codes for CASSSQTGHTDTQYF.

The chain couples TRBV5-1 to TRBJ1-2; D is unclear. The CDR3 covers 15 residues. Germline CDR1 reads SGHRS; CDR2 reads YFSETQ. V dropped 0 bases and J dropped 2 bases, with 11 bases sitting between them. In nucleotides, the CDR3 is TGCGCCAGCAGCTTGGACGGCAGTGCCAACTATGGCTACACCTTC. It encodes CASSLDGSANYGYTF.

This sequence joins TRBV15 and TRBJ1-4; 12 bases fit TRBD1. The CDR3 spans 18 residues. The V gene's germline CDR1 is LNHNV and CDR2 YYDKDF (reference sequence). Trimming at V came to 0 bases and at J to 6 bases, leaving 8 bases not matched to a gene. This chain's CDR3 is CATSRDSGTGGEDEKLFF. CDR3 nucleotide sequence: TGTGCCACCAGCAGAGATTCCGGGACAGGGGGCGAGGATGAAAAACTGTTTTTT.

The chain uses TRBV28 and TRBJ2-7; no firm D call. Trimming left V 2 bases short and J 1 base short, with 9 bases between. The CDR3 has 14 amino acids. The germline V gene encodes CDR1 MDHEN and CDR2 SYDVKM. CDR3 sequence (DNA): TGTGCCAGCAGTTTACGACTCCCATCCTACGAGCAGTACTTC. Translated: CASSLRLPSYEQYF.

This chain joins TRBV4-2 and TRBJ1-3, with D possibly TRBD1 on 6 matching bases. The CDR3 loop spans 15 amino acids. The germline gives CDR1 LGHNA, CDR2 YNFKEQ. V lost 0 bases, J lost 3 bases, and 9 bases lay in between. CDR3 loop: CASSQEGGVGNTIYF. DNA of the CDR3: TGTGCCAGCAGCCAAGAAGGGGGGGTTGGAAACACCATATATTTT.

The CDR3 nucleotides read TGCGCCAGCAGCTCAGGACTCAGGTCCCGATACGAGCAGTACTTC. As protein: CASSSGLRSRYEQYF. The chain joins TRBV5-1 to TRBJ2-7; D perhaps matches TRBD2 (5 bases). Looked up from germline, CDR1 is SGHRS and CDR2 is YFSETQ. The ends were cut back, 3 bases at V and 4 bases at J, with 17 bases in the middle. The CDR3 is made up of 15 amino acids.

This chain connects TRBV18 to TRBJ1-2, with TRBD1 matching 7 bases. The CDR3 runs 14 residues. Germline-derived CDR1 and CDR2 are KGHSH and LQKENI. The ends lost 3 bases at V and 4 bases at J; junction bases unmatched: 5. CDR3 coding DNA: TGTGCCAGCTCACCGGCCCGGGACAGCTATGGCTACACCTTC. It is translated as CASSPARDSYGYTF.

The rearrangement links TRBV2 to TRBJ2-2; D unclear. This CDR3 contains 17 residues. Per germline, CDR1 SNHLY and CDR2 FYNNEI. Trimming took off 6 bases at V and 0 bases at J, with 17 bases between the two ends. CDR3 sequence reads: CASSEPQLIANTGELFF. The CDR3 DNA follows: TGTGCCAGCAGCGAGCCACAATTAATCGCGAACACCGGGGAGCTGTTTTTT.

The rearrangement joins TRBV30 to TRBJ2-4, with D possibly being TRBD2 (7 bases). Trimming shortened V by 6 bases and J by 5 bases, and 14 bases separated the two germline ends. This CDR3 contains 13 residues. Germline V gives CDR1 GTSNPN, CDR2 SVGIG (reference sequence). The CDR3 region is CACGGGNQNIQYF. The DNA of the CDR3 is TGTGCCTGTGGGGGGGGCAACCAAAACATTCAGTACTTC. The full variable domain, completed using reference TRBV30 and TRBJ2-4, is SQTIHQWPATLVQPVGSPLSLECTVEGTSNPNLYWYRQAAGRGLQLLFYSVGIGQISSEVPQNLSASRPQDRQFILSSKKLLLSDSGFYLCACGGGNQNIQYFGAGTRLSVL.

This clone was found once. This sequence joins TRBV5-4 and TRBJ1-2; the D gene is possibly TRBD1 (5 bases). This CDR3 has 13 residues. Germline CDR1 is SGHNT and CDR2 is YYREEE (reference sequence). V was cut by 5 bases and J by 2 bases, with 10 bases left in between. CDR3 DNA: TGTGCCAGCAGACAGACAGCCAACTATGGCTACACCTTC. As protein: CASRQTANYGYTF.

Turning to this clone: Mismatch with germline at one junction end may stem from a read error. The chain carries TRBV29-1 and TRBJ2-1; D is undetermined. The CDR3 sequence is 13 residues long. Germline CDR1 reads SQVTM; CDR2 reads ANQGSEA. The CDR3 DNA sequence: TGTCTAAATAGAGTCTCGGACTACAATGAGCAGTTCTTC. Its translation: CLNRVSDYNEQFF.

The chain uses TRBV28 and TRBJ1-4; no definite D call. The germline V gene encodes CDR1 MDHEN and CDR2 SYDVKM. Deletions cut 7 bases from V and 7 bases from J, with 13 bases between. This CDR3 spans 13 amino acids. The CDR3 coding sequence is TGTGCCAGCACAGATCGGTTAAGTGAAAAACTGTTTTTT. It is translated as CASTDRLSEKLFF.

The chain has TRBV5-6 and TRBJ1-5; D might be TRBD1 (5 bases). Germline values: CDR1 SGHDT, CDR2 YYEEEE. V lost 4 bases and J 3 bases, leaving 11 bases between the germline ends. This CDR3 contains 14 residues. The CDR3 here is CASSLTGLNQPQHF. The CDR3 DNA sequence: TGTGCCAGCAGCCTTACAGGCCTCAATCAGCCCCAGCATTTT.

This chain joins TRBV5-4 and TRBJ2-7; 9 bases map to TRBD1. The length of the CDR3 is 15 residues. The germline V gene has CDR1 SGHNT and CDR2 YYREEE (reference sequence). The V segment lost 3 bases and the J segment 5 bases; nucleotides outside the gene matches: 9. The CDR3 loop reads CASSSKGQGRDEQYF. The CDR3 DNA reads as TGTGCCAGCAGCTCAAAGGGACAGGGAAGGGACGAGCAGTACTTC.

The chain joins TRBV6-1 to TRBJ1-5; 7 nucleotides line up with TRBD1. The V gene's germline CDR1 is MNHNS and CDR2 SASEGT. This CDR3 has 17 residues. V shed 3 bases and J 0 bases; nucleotides not matched to a gene: 8. The CDR3 DNA reads as TGTGCCAGCAGTGATAAGGGACAGACATATAGCAATCAGCCCCAGCATTTT. Protein product: CASSDKGQTYSNQPQHF.

The gene calls are TRBV12-5 and TRBJ1-5; 8 nucleotides match TRBD1. The J segment lost 6 bases and the V segment lost 6 bases, leaving 7 bases of the junction unmatched. Germline V gene sequence: CDR1 LGHNT, CDR2 FRNRAP. The CDR3 length is 14 residues. CDR3 sequence: CASGRDRRGQPQHF. CDR3 nucleotide sequence: TGTGCTAGTGGACGGGACAGGCGGGGTCAGCCCCAGCATTTT.

The V gene is TRBV5-1, the J gene TRBJ2-1; D remains ambiguous. The V and J ends lost 0 bases and 5 bases respectively, with 9 bases between them. The CDR3 consists of 14 residues. Germline assignment: CDR1 SGHRS and CDR2 YFSETQ. The CDR3 DNA follows: TGCGCCAGCAGCTTGGTTGGGATACACAATGAGCAGTTCTTC. Translated: CASSLVGIHNEQFF.

Comment on this clone: The identical CDR3 is also encoded by other nucleotide sequences in the sample. J is TRBJ1-5 and V is TRBV5-8; TRBD1 aligns across 10 bases. The CDR3 length is 14 residues. V shed 3 bases and J 5 bases; nucleotides not matched to a gene: 2. Looked up from germline, CDR1 is SGHTS and CDR2 is YDEGEE. The chain's CDR3 is CASSSGQGHQPQHF. CDR3 in DNA: TGTGCCAGCAGCTCGGGACAGGGGCATCAGCCCCAGCATTTT.